This TCR beta chain emerged from a study of read filtering for tumor transcriptome and immune sequencing. Regarding the study as a whole: About 81.9% of IR-seq clonotypes had one read, totaling about 3.5% of reads; RNA-seq: 74.6% and 44.6%.

This clonotype was recorded at least ten times. What it binds is unknown. Looked up from germline, CDR1 is ENHRY and CDR2 is SYGVKD. The V gene lost 2 bases and the J gene lost 5 bases, with 9 bases spanning the gap. There are 14 residues in the CDR3. Molecular barcoded adaptors covering alpha/delta and beta/gamma chains were used on about 390 ng RNA. TCRdb independently ran MiXCR on the reads; one entry per CDR3 protein. There are 50,000 or so distinct CDR3 sequences in the sample; around 19% occur only once, and 15% lies in the top ten. This receptor was obtained from a donor at least 40 years old with multiple myeloma. Sequencing was carried out using a population of CD138-negative cells sorted from bone marrow. The genes are TRBV10-3 and TRBJ2-2, with no clear D. The CDR3 region has the DNA TGTGCCATCAGTGAGAGGAGCGATACCGGGGAGCTGTTTTTT. Amino acid sequence: CAISERSDTGELFF.